Below, 23 T cell receptor beta chains from the same sample are listed, as sequenced in a study of T cells expressing NK-cell markers. Reanalyzing the 5' RACE reads, TCRdb keeps one entry per CDR3 protein, without DNA. The table gives around 260,000 distinct CDR3 sequences; the top ten clones make up around 4.3% of it. The source material was blood T cells: a sorted CD56 or NKG2C T cell subset, CD4+ or CD8+ T cells, or bulk PBMC T cells (not recorded which). The receptors derive from a woman aged 18-70 years in good health.

This chain uses TRBV7-9 with TRBJ1-1. This CDR3 comprises 15 residues. CDR1 is SEHNR, CDR2 FQNEAQ, per germline (reference sequence). Here the CDR3 reads CASSPRGGDGTEAFF.

J is TRBJ2-1 and V is TRBV7-2; TCRdb's D gene call, TRBD1, goes unchecked for lack of DNA. The CDR3 is 15 amino acids. Per germline, CDR1 SGHTA and CDR2 FQGNSA. The CDR3 loop reads CASRGDRGSYNEQFF.

The chain links TRBV9 to TRBJ1-6. Germline V CDR1 and CDR2: SGDLS, YYNGEE. This CDR3 spans 14 amino acids. The CDR3 loop is CASSVVYSSSPLHF.

The rearrangement joins TRBV3-1 to TRBJ2-4; TCRdb picks TRBD2, but there is no DNA to check that call. Germline CDR1 is LGHDT and CDR2 is YNNKEL (reference sequence). The CDR3 sequence is 14 residues long. CDR3: CASSATSGMNIQYF.

This chain connects TRBV7-2 to TRBJ2-3. This CDR3 is built from 16 residues. Germline V gives CDR1 SGHTA, CDR2 FQGNSA. The CDR3 here is CASSKGLATSTDTQYF.

The chain links TRBV7-9 to TRBJ2-7. Germline assignment: CDR1 SEHNR and CDR2 FQNEAQ (reference sequence). The CDR3 totals 11 residues. CDR3 amino acids: CASSPDYEQYF.

The chain uses TRBV12-3 or TRBV12-4 and TRBJ2-4; TCRdb indicates TRBD1, and absent DNA this call remains unverified. This CDR3 contains 15 residues. CDR3 amino acids: CASSSGQVAKNIQYF.

This rearrangement joins TRBV30 to TRBJ1-1. The CDR3 is 15 amino acids. CDR1 and CDR2 (germline): GTSNPN, SVGIG (reference sequence). The CDR3 loop reads CAWSPVGVYGTEAFF.

This chain joins TRBV20-1 and TRBJ2-7. The CDR3 has 13 residues. Germline lookup yields CDR1 DFQATT and CDR2 SNEGSKA (reference sequence). The CDR3 protein is CSARDFISYEQYF.

The chain employs TRBV7-8 and TRBJ1-4; TCRdb lists TRBD1, though no DNA is available to test this call. This CDR3 has 14 residues. Germline values: CDR1 SGHVS, CDR2 FQNEAQ. CDR3 loop: CASSLAGGTEKLFF.

V is TRBV6-1 and J is TRBJ1-2; the TCRdb D gene call, TRBD1, has no DNA to confirm it. Germline lookup yields CDR1 MNHNS and CDR2 SASEGT. The CDR3 sequence is 14 residues long. Here the CDR3 reads CASSADRGEWGYTF.

The CDR3 loop is CATSRRRQGNTGELFF. The chain links TRBV15 to TRBJ2-2; the D gene TCRdb calls, TRBD1, cannot be checked with no DNA. CDR1 and CDR2 from the germline V gene are LNHNV and YYDKDF (reference sequence). The CDR3 has 16 residues.

The V call is TRBV12-3 or TRBV12-4, the J call TRBJ2-2; the TCRdb call, TRBD1, lacks DNA for checking. CDR3 length equals 15 residues. This CDR3 reads CASNIRDLRNGELFF.

The chain recombines TRBV6-4 with TRBJ1-2; the D call from TCRdb, TRBD1, cannot be confirmed without DNA. There are 11 residues in the CDR3. The germline V gene encodes CDR1 MRHNA and CDR2 SNTAGT. The CDR3 region is CASSDSGASTF.

The chain carries TRBV12-3 or TRBV12-4 and TRBJ2-1; the D call of TRBD2 rests on TCRdb alone, since no DNA is present to check it. The CDR3 totals 15 residues. CDR3 in amino acids: CASSFWDSGRNEQFF.

J is TRBJ1-4 and V is TRBV7-2; absent DNA, TCRdb's TRBD1 call cannot be checked. Germline V gene data show CDR1 as SGHTA and CDR2 as FQGNSA. The CDR3 contains 14 residues. CDR3 region: CASSLAGNNEKLFF.

The rearrangement uses TRBV5-1 and TRBJ2-5; absent DNA, TCRdb's TRBD1 call cannot be checked. The CDR3 sequence is 16 residues long. Germline V gene lookup returns CDR1 SGHRS and CDR2 YFSETQ. The chain's CDR3 is CASRRIPGQGGETQYF.

V gene TRBV5-6 combines with J gene TRBJ2-5; absent DNA, TCRdb's TRBD1 call cannot be checked. The CDR3 contains 16 residues. Germline V gives CDR1 SGHDT, CDR2 YYEEEE. The CDR3: CASSLQRFLGRGTQYF.

V and J are TRBV3-1 and TRBJ1-1; absent DNA, TCRdb's TRBD1 call cannot be checked. Per germline, CDR1 LGHDT and CDR2 YNNKEL (reference sequence). The CDR3 length is 15 residues. CDR3: CASSPEGQLYTEAFF.

V and J are TRBV15 and TRBJ2-7; TCRdb lists TRBD2, though no DNA is available to test this call. CDR1 and CDR2 (germline): LNHNV, YYDKDF (reference sequence). The CDR3 totals 13 residues. Here the CDR3 reads CATSTRTMGEQYF.

The gene calls are TRBV6-2 or TRBV6-3 and TRBJ2-1. CDR1 is MNHEY and CDR2 is SVGEGT in the germline V gene. The CDR3 contains 11 residues. CDR3 protein: CASSYFHEQFF.

The chain recombines TRBV7-9 with TRBJ2-1; the TRBD2 assignment by TCRdb is unverifiable without DNA. CDR1 SEHNR and CDR2 FQNEAQ come from the germline V gene (reference sequence). The CDR3 totals 14 residues. CDR3 sequence reads: CASTLITLGNEQFF. The full variable domain, in which reference TRBV7-9 and TRBJ2-1 provide the parts outside the CDR3, is DTGVSQNPRHKITKRGQNVTFRCDPISEHNRLYWYRQTLGQGPEFLTYFQNEAQLEKSRLLSDRFSAERPKGSFSTLEIQRTEQGDSAMYLCASTLITLGNEQFFGPGTRLTVL.

The gene calls are TRBV20-1 and TRBJ2-1; TCRdb designates TRBD2, a call that cannot be tested without DNA. In germline, CDR1 is DFQATT, CDR2 SNEGSKA (reference sequence). This CDR3 region has 15 residues. CDR3 protein: CSAATSGDPYNEQFF.